The sequence of this T cell receptor (beta chain) was determined in a study of T and B cells in COVID-19 patients. Germline-derived CDR1 and CDR2 are SEHNR and FQNEAQ (reference sequence). V dropped 1 base and J dropped 4 bases, with 16 bases sitting between them. The CDR3 is made up of 16 amino acids. About this clonotype: The antigen is unknown.

TRB rearrangements were amplified by multiplex PCR with BIOMED2 TRB-A/B primers. MiXCR, run by TCRdb on the multiplex PCR reads, gives a single entry per CDR3 protein. The sample records about 21,000 distinct CDR3 sequences, approximately 30% being singletons. TRB was amplified from about 250-500 ng of blood genomic DNA. Study-wide results and limits: Patients with COVID-19 reportedly showed strongly skewed T cell receptor beta variable and joining gene usage. Highly clonal in active COVID-19, TRB repertoires exceeded healthy-donor diversity and richness at recovery. No sequencing was yet done of CD4+, regulatory or CD8+ subsets, or of SARS-CoV-2-responsive or tetramer+ sorted cells.

This chain connects TRBV7-9 to TRBJ1-1, with no clear D. Input material: blood. The sequence was collected from a human donor who had recovered from COVID-19. The CDR3 region is CASSLGSVRLGTEAFF. The CDR3 region has the DNA TGTGCCAGCAGCTTAGGTTCGGTCCGTCTGGGCACTGAAGCTTTCTTT.